This TCR beta chain originates from a study of blood T cell repertoires in COVID-19. Study in general: Acute and convalescent COVID-19 specimens originated in the United States, Italy and Spain. T cells, B-cell-depleted T cells, or PBMCs provided the cDNA or gDNA that served as material.

Living in about two dozen US areas, the participants were between about 18 and 100 years of age. Individuals in the exposed group had encountered a COVID-19 case within 2 weeks preceding study entry. V was clipped by 0 bases and J by 5 bases; unmatched bases: 10. The CDR3 totals 17 residues. Germline CDR1 and CDR2: GTSNPN and SVGIG (reference sequence). TCRdb keeps only in-frame clones here, not all; method: immunoSEQ multiplex PCR. The repertoire consists of some 240,000 clones, with approximately 89% occurring once and the leading ten covering about 3.4%. Sequenced sample: PBMCs or T cells enriched from blood (not recorded which). The sequence derives from a woman between 35 and 50 years old who had been exposed to COVID-19. The chain has TRBV30 and TRBJ1-5; 10 nucleotides line up with TRBD1. The CDR3, as DNA: TGTGCCTGGAGTGTAAGCAAGACAGGGGGCAACGATCAGCCCCAGCATTTT. Amino acid sequence: CAWSVSKTGGNDQPQHF.